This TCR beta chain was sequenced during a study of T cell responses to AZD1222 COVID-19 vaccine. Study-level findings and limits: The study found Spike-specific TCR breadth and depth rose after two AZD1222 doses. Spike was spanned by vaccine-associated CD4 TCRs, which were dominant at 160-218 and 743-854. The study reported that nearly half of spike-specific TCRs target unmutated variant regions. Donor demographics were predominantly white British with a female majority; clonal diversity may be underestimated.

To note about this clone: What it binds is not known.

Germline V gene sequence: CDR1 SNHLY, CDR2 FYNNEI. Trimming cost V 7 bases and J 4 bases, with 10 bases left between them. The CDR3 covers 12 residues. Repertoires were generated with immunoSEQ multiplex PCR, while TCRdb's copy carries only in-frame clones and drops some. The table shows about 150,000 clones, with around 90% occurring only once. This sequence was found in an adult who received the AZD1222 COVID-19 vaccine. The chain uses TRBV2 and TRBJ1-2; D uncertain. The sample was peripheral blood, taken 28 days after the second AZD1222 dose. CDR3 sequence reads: CASTLGLYGYTF. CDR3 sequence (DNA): TGTGCCAGCACCCTGGGCCTCTATGGCTACACCTTC.